A selection of T cell receptor beta chains follows, all from one sample in a study of cytomegalovirus exposure and HLA in healthy donors. The data were produced by immunoSEQ multiplex PCR, yet TCRdb's version contains in-frame clones alone and is incomplete. This repertoire shows roughly 150,000 clones, roughly 70% found once; its top ten account for roughly 6.6%. Sequenced sample: PBMCs. The receptors stem from a man aged 25 to 40 in good health and CMV-seronegative. The CDR3 runs from the conserved cysteine through the conserved F or W. The D gene is left open where the match is weak. Clone size, where shown, is once, few, many, or a class for clones that have expanded.

CDR3 | DNA | size | V | D | J
CASMRQGDQPQHF | TGTGCCAGCATGCGCCAGGGGGATCAGCCCCAGCATTTT | NA | TRBV28 | TRBD1 | TRBJ1-5
CAWSSYSGFSSYEQYF | TGTGCCTGGAGTTCCTATAGCGGGTTTAGCTCCTACGAGCAGTACTTC | NA | TRBV30 | TRBD2 | TRBJ2-7
CAWSPGGLLPNYGYTF | TGTGCCTGGAGCCCTGGCGGTCTCTTGCCTAACTATGGCTACACCTTC | NA | TRBV30 | NA | TRBJ1-2
CASSGRLVGSTDTQYF | TGTGCCAGCAGCGGACGACTAGTCGGCTCGACAGATACGCAGTATTTT | NA | TRBV7-9 | NA | TRBJ2-3
CASLYRDGYTF | TGTGCCAGCTTATACAGAGATGGCTACACCTTC | NA | TRBV2 | NA | TRBJ1-2
CASSQEARAQPQHF | TGTGCCAGCAGCCAGGAGGCCCGGGCACAGCCCCAGCATTTT | NA | TRBV21-1 | NA | TRBJ1-5
CASGTSGSRNEQFF | TGTGCCAGTGGGACTAGCGGGAGCCGGAATGAGCAGTTCTTC | NA | TRBV2 | TRBD2 | TRBJ2-1
CASSSRQSTEAFF | TGTGCCAGCAGTTCCCGACAGTCCACTGAAGCTTTCTTT | NA | TRBV28 | NA | TRBJ1-1
CASSQADVASGRGENIQYF | TGTGCCAGCAGCCAAGCTGATGTGGCTAGCGGGAGAGGGGAAAACATTCAGTACTTC | NA | TRBV4-2 | TRBD2 | TRBJ2-4
CASSLGGQNYGYTF | TGTGCCAGCAGCTTGGGCGGACAGAACTATGGCTACACCTTC | NA | TRBV5-4 | NA | TRBJ1-2
CASSYSTAGYEQYF | TGTGCCAGCAGTTACTCTACAGCCGGCTACGAGCAGTACTTC | NA | TRBV6-5 | NA | TRBJ2-7
CSVDRGVNTEAFF | TGCAGCGTTGACAGGGGGGTGAACACTGAAGCTTTCTTT | NA | TRBV29-1 | TRBD1 | TRBJ1-1
CASSSDNPMTGELFF | TGTGCCAGCAGCTCGGACAATCCTATGACCGGGGAGCTGTTTTTT | NA | TRBV11-3 | NA | TRBJ2-2
CASSQRPGSYNSPLHF | TGTGCCAGCAGCCAGCGTCCGGGCTCCTATAATTCACCCCTCCACTTT | NA | TRBV9 | NA | TRBJ1-6
CASNRLAGDTQYF | TGTGCCAGCAATAGACTAGCAGGAGATACGCAGTATTTT | NA | TRBV11-2 | TRBD2 | TRBJ2-3
CASSWDRAGAQPQHF | TGTGCCAGCAGCTGGGACAGGGCTGGGGCTCAGCCCCAGCATTTT | few | TRBV6-5 | TRBD1 | TRBJ1-5
CASSGRLASNLYF | TGTGCCAGCAGCGGCAGACTAGCGTCTAACCTGTACTTC | few | TRBV11-2 | TRBD2 | TRBJ2-7
CASSDTSGTPYNEQFF | TGTGCCAGTAGCGACACCTCCGGGACACCCTACAATGAGCAGTTCTTC | NA | TRBV19 | NA | TRBJ2-1
CASSHKGGSSYNEQFF | TGTGCCAGCAGCCACAAAGGGGGCTCCTCCTACAATGAGCAGTTCTTC | NA | TRBV7-8 | TRBD1 | TRBJ2-1
CASPPLGGPLTDTQYF | TGTGCCAGCCCTCCGTTGGGCGGGCCCCTCACAGATACGCAGTATTTT | NA | TRBV28 | NA | TRBJ2-3
CASRAPGLLQYF | TGTGCCAGCAGAGCGCCAGGACTTCTCCAGTATTTT | few | TRBV7-2 | NA | TRBJ2-3
CATDRERTEAFF | TGTGCCACGGACAGGGAACGGACTGAAGCTTTCTTT | NA | TRBV2 | TRBD1 | TRBJ1-1
CAISEHSGTGTYGYTF | TGTGCCATCAGTGAGCACTCCGGGACGGGGACTTATGGCTACACCTTC | once | TRBV10-3 | NA | TRBJ1-2
CASSRGGETEAFF | TGTGCCAGCTCAAGAGGGGGAGAAACTGAAGCTTTCTTT | few | TRBV18 | NA | TRBJ1-1
CASSQDPGGNGYTF | TGCGCCAGCAGCCAAGATCCAGGGGGGAATGGCTACACCTTC | once | TRBV4-1 | TRBD1 | TRBJ1-2
CASSIGRRQVSNQPQHF | TGTGCCAGTAGTATAGGTCGTCGGCAGGTTAGCAATCAGCCCCAGCATTTT | NA | TRBV19 | NA | TRBJ1-5
CASHTGNEKLFF | TGTGCCAGCCATACAGGAAATGAAAAACTGTTTTTT | NA | TRBV28 | NA | TRBJ1-4
CASSLGRTSGASSYEQYF | TGCGCCAGCAGCCTAGGTAGGACTAGCGGTGCTAGCTCCTACGAGCAGTACTTC | NA | TRBV5-1 | TRBD2 | TRBJ2-7
CATRLAGAKGELFF | TGTGCCACTCGACTAGCCGGAGCGAAAGGGGAGCTGTTTTTT | NA | TRBV6-6 | TRBD2 | TRBJ2-2
CAISQQGKNGNSPLHF | TGTGCCATCAGCCAACAGGGAAAGAACGGTAATTCACCCCTCCACTTT | NA | TRBV10-3 | NA | TRBJ1-6
CASSQGWGQNNEKLFF | TGCGCCAGCAGCCAAGGATGGGGACAGAATAATGAAAAACTGTTTTTT | few | TRBV4-1 | TRBD1 | TRBJ1-4
CASKLRTGGEDTQYF | TGTGCCAGTAAGTTGAGGACAGGGGGCGAAGATACGCAGTATTTT | few | TRBV19 | TRBD1 | TRBJ2-3
CASSLDRGQPQHF | TGTGCCAGCAGTTTGGATCGGGGGCAGCCCCAGCATTTT | NA | TRBV27 | NA | TRBJ1-5
CASSGDREPREEQYF | TGTGCCAGCAGTGGCGACAGGGAGCCCAGAGAGGAGCAGTACTTC | NA | TRBV6-1 | TRBD1 | TRBJ2-7
CASSLGPGQPDTEAFF | TGTGCCAGCAGCTTGGGGCCGGGACAGCCTGACACTGAAGCTTTCTTT | once | TRBV5-5 | TRBD1 | TRBJ1-1
CASRVGGSDGNTIYF | TGTGCCAGCAGGGTGGGGGGATCGGATGGAAACACCATATATTTT | NA | TRBV5-4 | NA | TRBJ1-3
CASSFRDSWGDTQYF | TGTGCCAGCAGCTTCCGGGACAGTTGGGGAGATACGCAGTATTTT | NA | TRBV7-2 | TRBD1 | TRBJ2-3
CASSPTELGGFNYGYTF | TGCGCCAGCAGCCCCACCGAATTGGGCGGGTTCAACTATGGCTACACCTTC | few | TRBV5-1 | NA | TRBJ1-2
CASQGSFSRRPSYEQYF | TGCGCCAGCCAGGGGTCCTTTAGTCGCAGGCCTTCCTACGAGCAGTACTTC | NA | TRBV10-2 | NA | TRBJ2-7
CASSFSGGYNEQFF | TGTGCCAGCTCTTTTAGCGGGGGCTACAATGAGCAGTTCTTC | NA | TRBV2 | TRBD2 | TRBJ2-1
CASRTDRGDTEAFF | TGTGCCAGCAGGACCGACAGGGGGGACACTGAAGCTTTCTTT | NA | TRBV28 | TRBD1 | TRBJ1-1